Listed below are T cell receptor beta chains from one sample, sequenced in a study of T cell responses to AZD1222 COVID-19 vaccine. Using immunoSEQ multiplex PCR, the repertoire was profiled, and TCRdb retains in-frame clones only, with some absent. This table holds tens of thousands of clones, about 89% found once. The sample in question was peripheral blood, obtained on day 0 of AZD1222 vaccination. The receptors originated from an adult in good health. Both conserved end residues are part of each CDR3. D genes are given only for firm matches. Rows give clone size only sometimes, using once, few, many, or a class for an expanded clone.

v_call	clone_size	j_call	d_call	cdr3_nt	cdr3_aa
TRBV2	.	TRBJ2-1	.	TGTGCCAGCAGCCCCTTGCGGGGCAATGAGCAGTTCTTC	CASSPLRGNEQFF
TRBV4-2	.	TRBJ2-5	TRBD1	TGTGCCAGCAGCCAAGACGCTAGGAGGTGGGGACAGGGGGCTGCGGGGACCCAGTACTTC	CASSQDARRWGQGAAGTQYF
TRBV9	.	TRBJ2-3	.	TGTGCCAGCAGCGTAGGGATTAGCACAGATACGCAGTATTTT	CASSVGISTDTQYF
TRBV5-1	.	TRBJ2-3	TRBD1	TGCGCCAGCAGCTATGGACAGGACACAGATACGCAGTATTTT	CASSYGQDTDTQYF
TRBV6-2/TRBV6-3	.	TRBJ1-1	TRBD1	TGTGCCAGCAGTTACTATATACAGGGGGTGAACACTGAAGCTTTCTTT	CASSYYIQGVNTEAFF
TRBV4-2	.	TRBJ1-2	.	TGTGCCAGCAGCCAAGAGGTCACCCTCGAGTATGGCTACACCTTC	CASSQEVTLEYGYTF
TRBV5-4	.	TRBJ2-1	.	TGTGCCAGCAGCTTGGATGACCCTTGGTCGGAGCAGTTCTTC	CASSLDDPWSEQFF
TRBV18	.	TRBJ1-1	.	TGTGCCAGCTCACCACAAGAAAGGAACACTGAAGCTTTCTTT	CASSPQERNTEAFF
TRBV4-2	.	TRBJ2-7	.	TGTGCCAGCAGCCAACCTCCCGGAGGGTTGGACCTGGGGGAGCAGTACTTC	CASSQPPGGLDLGEQYF
TRBV5-4	.	TRBJ2-1	.	TGTGCCAGCAGCTTGTCAACAACCTCCTACAATGAGCAGTTCTTC	CASSLSTTSYNEQFF
TRBV6-6	.	TRBJ2-7	.	TGTGCCAGCAGTTACCAACAGAGTTACGAGCAGTACTTC	CASSYQQSYEQYF
TRBV7-2	once	TRBJ2-7	TRBD1	TGTGCCAGCAGCGAAGGACAGGTACACGAGCAGTACTTC	CASSEGQVHEQYF
TRBV2	.	TRBJ1-2	.	TGTGCCAGCAGTCCTTATGGCGATGGCTACACCTTC	CASSPYGDGYTF
TRBV5-6	.	TRBJ1-2	.	TGTGCCAGCAGCTTGGCTATGGGGGAAGGCTATGGCTACACCTTC	CASSLAMGEGYGYTF
TRBV9	.	TRBJ1-5	TRBD1	TGTGCCAGCAGCGTAGGGACAGGGGAGTTTCAGCCCCAGCATTTT	CASSVGTGEFQPQHF
TRBV19	.	TRBJ1-6	TRBD1	TGTGCCAGTAGAACAGGGGGCAATTCACCCCTCCACTTT	CASRTGGNSPLHF
TRBV12-5	.	TRBJ1-2	.	TGTGCTAGTGGTGTAATGAACGGCTACACCTTC	CASGVMNGYTF
TRBV25-1	once	TRBJ2-1	.	TGTGCCAGCAGTGATGGGGGTGAGCAGTTCTTC	CASSDGGEQFF
TRBV5-8	once	TRBJ1-1	.	TGTGCCAGCAGCTTGAACAGGGCGAGGACTGAAGCTTTCTTT	CASSLNRARTEAFF
TRBV9	.	TRBJ1-2	TRBD1	TGTGCCAGCAGCGAGGGGACAGCCTATCAAGCTAACTATGGCTACACCTTC	CASSEGTAYQANYGYTF
TRBV14	.	TRBJ1-6	.	TGTGCCAGCAGCCGAACGTATAATTCACCCCTCCACTTT	CASSRTYNSPLHF
TRBV5-1	.	TRBJ2-3	.	TGCGCCAGCAGCTTGGCCGCGTCCTCTAGCACAGATACGCAGTATTTT	CASSLAASSSTDTQYF
TRBV6-4	medium-sized	TRBJ1-4	.	TGTGCCAGCAGTGCCGGGACCGGTAATGAAAAACTGTTTTTT	CASSAGTGNEKLFF
TRBV6-1	.	TRBJ1-2	.	TGTGCCAGCAGTGAAGCGGTAACAGGATATGGCTACACCTTC	CASSEAVTGYGYTF
TRBV9	.	TRBJ2-1	TRBD2	TGTGCCAGCAGCGGGACTAGCGGGAGGCCCCCCGGTAGGCAGTTCTTC	CASSGTSGRPPGRQFF
TRBV10-3	.	TRBJ2-7	.	TGTGCCATCAAGGGGGGCTACGAGCAGTACTTC	CAIKGGYEQYF
TRBV11-1	.	TRBJ2-5	.	TGTGCCAGCAGCGTGCGGCTCGGAGAGACCCAGTACTTC	CASSVRLGETQYF
TRBV6-4	.	TRBJ1-4	TRBD1	TGTGCCAGCAGACCCCAGACAGGGGGGGGTGAAAAACTGTTTTTT	CASRPQTGGGEKLFF
TRBV18	.	TRBJ1-2	.	TGTGCCAGCTCACCTGGCCAAAACTATGGCTACACCTTC	CASSPGQNYGYTF
TRBV11-2	.	TRBJ2-1	TRBD2	TGTGCCAGCAGCCTAGACCGGCCCCTAGCGGGGGTATTAGGCGACAATGAGCAGTTCTTC	CASSLDRPLAGVLGDNEQFF
TRBV5-6	.	TRBJ1-1	.	TGTGCCAGCAGTCTAAACCGTTTAACAGCGAACACTGAAGCTTTCTTT	CASSLNRLTANTEAFF
TRBV16	few	TRBJ1-3	.	TGTGCCAGCAGCCAAACGGGAAACACCATATATTTT	CASSQTGNTIYF
TRBV5-1	.	TRBJ2-5	TRBD1	TGCGCCAGCAGTCAAGACAGGGTAGGGGAGACCCAGTACTTC	CASSQDRVGETQYF
TRBV6-1	.	TRBJ2-7	.	TGTGCCAGCAGTGAAGTCGGCTCCCGAGGTGGATACGAGCAGTACTTC	CASSEVGSRGGYEQYF
TRBV2	.	TRBJ1-1	TRBD1	TGTGCCAGCAGTTACCAACCGCCGGGACAGGGGGGTCAAGCTTTCTTT	CASSYQPPGQGGQAFF
TRBV21-1	.	TRBJ2-1	.	TGTGCCAGCACCACTATCGGGAGCGTCTCCTACAATGAGCAGTTCTTC	CASTTIGSVSYNEQFF
TRBV29-1	.	TRBJ2-7	TRBD1	TGCAGCGTTGTCGGGACAGGGTTGGCCTACGAGCAGTACTTC	CSVVGTGLAYEQYF
TRBV5-5	.	TRBJ1-1	TRBD1	TGTGCCAGCAGGAGGACCGGGACAGGGGGGTCTAAGCGCGACACTGAAGCTTTCTTT	CASRRTGTGGSKRDTEAFF
TRBV10-3	.	TRBJ1-2	.	TGTGCCATCAGTGAGCGGGGAGCGAAGAATGGCTACACCTTC	CAISERGAKNGYTF
TRBV7-6	once	TRBJ2-3	.	TGTGCCAGCAGCTTAGGAGTGGAGACAGATACGCAGTATTTT	CASSLGVETDTQYF
TRBV2	.	TRBJ2-1	.	TGTGCCAGCAGACTTAGCAATGAGCAGTTCTTC	CASRLSNEQFF
TRBV12-5	.	TRBJ2-7	TRBD1	TGTGCTAGTGGTCCGCCGGGGACAGCCCAATCCTACGAGCAGTACTTC	CASGPPGTAQSYEQYF
TRBV5-1	medium-sized	TRBJ2-7	.	TGCGCCAGCAGCTTGTCTTTAGCACAGAGATACGAGCAGTACTTC	CASSLSLAQRYEQYF
TRBV15	.	TRBJ2-7	TRBD2	TGTGCCACCAGCAGAGATAGGGGAGTAGCGGGAAACTCCTACGAGCAGTACTTC	CATSRDRGVAGNSYEQYF
TRBV9	once	TRBJ2-3	TRBD2	TGTGCCAGCAGCGTAGTAGGTAGCGGGGGCGCCAGGGATACGCAGTATTTT	CASSVVGSGGARDTQYF
TRBV7-2	.	TRBJ1-3	.	TGTGCCAGCAGATTAGACACCTCTGGAAACACCATATATTTT	CASRLDTSGNTIYF
TRBV6-5	.	TRBJ2-2	.	TGTGCCAGCAGTTATGGGGGGACCGGCGGGGAGCTGTTTTTT	CASSYGGTGGELFF
TRBV5-1	.	TRBJ2-2	.	TGCGCCAGCAGCTTAACTAATGCCGGGGAGCTGTTTTTT	CASSLTNAGELFF
TRBV5-1	.	TRBJ2-2	.	TGCGCCAGCAGCTTAGGACAGCTTGATTCCGGGGAGCTGTTTTTT	CASSLGQLDSGELFF
TRBV6-5	.	TRBJ2-7	TRBD2	TGTGCCAGCAGTTACTTAGCGGGCCCGACCTACGAGCAGTACTTC	CASSYLAGPTYEQYF
TRBV29-1	.	TRBJ2-1	TRBD2	TGCAGCGCCCGGGGACTAGCGGGAGAAGGTGAGCAGTTCTTC	CSARGLAGEGEQFF
TRBV27	.	TRBJ2-1	TRBD2	TGTGCCAGCAGTTCTCCACTAGCGGGAAGGGACAATGAGCAGTTCTTC	CASSSPLAGRDNEQFF
TRBV7-9	.	TRBJ2-5	TRBD2	TGTGCCAGCAGCTTAGGCCTAGCGGGAGGGGAGACCCAGTACTTC	CASSLGLAGGETQYF